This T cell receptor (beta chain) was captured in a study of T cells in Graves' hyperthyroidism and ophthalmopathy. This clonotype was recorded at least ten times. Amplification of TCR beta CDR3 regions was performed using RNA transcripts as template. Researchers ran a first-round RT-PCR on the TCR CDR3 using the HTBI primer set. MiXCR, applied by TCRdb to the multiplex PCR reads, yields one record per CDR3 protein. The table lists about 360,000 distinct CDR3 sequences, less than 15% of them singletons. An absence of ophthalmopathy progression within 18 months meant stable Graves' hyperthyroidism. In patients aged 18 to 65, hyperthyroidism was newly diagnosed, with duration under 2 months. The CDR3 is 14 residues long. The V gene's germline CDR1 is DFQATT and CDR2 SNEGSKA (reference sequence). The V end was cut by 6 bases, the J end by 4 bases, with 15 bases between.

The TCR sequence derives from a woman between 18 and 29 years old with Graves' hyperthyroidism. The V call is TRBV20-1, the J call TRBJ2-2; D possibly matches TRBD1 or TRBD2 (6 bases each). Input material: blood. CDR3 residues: CSAPKGDFTGELFF. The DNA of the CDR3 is TGCAGTGCCCCAAAGGGGGACTTCACCGGGGAGCTGTTTTTT.